Below, 23 T cell receptor beta chains from the same sample are listed, as sequenced in a study of blood T cell repertoires in COVID-19. This table comes from immunoSEQ multiplex PCR, and its TCRdb copy is limited to in-frame clones, with some not included. The sample includes tens of thousands of clones, 80% to 85% of them seen just once. Sequenced material: peripheral blood. Source of these receptors: a human donor in a cohort sampled during active COVID-19.

V and J are TRBV5-4 and TRBJ2-7; 9 nucleotides match TRBD1. CDR1 is SGHNT, CDR2 YYREEE, per germline (reference sequence). The J segment lost 4 bases and the V segment lost 4 bases, leaving 9 bases of the junction unmatched. The CDR3 sequence is 15 residues long. This chain's CDR3 is CASSLRTGGDYEQYF. The DNA of the CDR3 is TGTGCCAGCAGCCTTAGAACAGGGGGCGATTACGAGCAGTACTTC.

The chain recombines TRBV4-1 with TRBJ1-2; tentatively, D is TRBD1 (6 bases). CDR3 length: 15 residues. Germline assignment: CDR1 MGHRA and CDR2 YSYEKL. Trimming left V 3 bases short and J 2 bases short, with 13 bases between. CDR3 coding DNA: TGCGCCAGCAGCCAGGGGACATTTTCCAACTATGGCTACACCTTC. It specifies CASSQGTFSNYGYTF.

This clone was recorded many times. The chain has TRBV6-6 and TRBJ1-6; 8 bases map to TRBD1. Germline lookup yields CDR1 MNHNY and CDR2 SVGAGI (reference sequence). V shed 8 bases, J shed 6 bases, and the junction held 3 bases outside the gene matches. The CDR3 extends over 13 amino acids. The CDR3, as DNA: TGTGCCAGCCAGGGGGCAGTTAATTCACCCCTCCACTTT. Residues: CASQGAVNSPLHF.

This chain uses TRBV19 with TRBJ2-1; TRBD2 agrees at 15 bases. This CDR3 comprises 16 residues. CDR1 is LNHDA, CDR2 SQIVND, per germline (reference sequence). The V gene end was trimmed by 5 bases and the J gene end by 8 bases; junction bases not matched to a gene: 7. The CDR3: CASSPRTSGRVDEQFF. The CDR3 DNA sequence: TGTGCCAGTAGTCCCCGGACTAGCGGGAGGGTAGATGAGCAGTTCTTC.

V gene TRBV7-8 combines with J gene TRBJ2-2, with 14 bases aligning to TRBD2. Germline loops: CDR1 SGHVS, CDR2 FQNEAQ. The junction had 6 bases not matched to a gene; V was cut back by 5 bases and J by 4 bases. The length of the CDR3 is 17 residues. The CDR3 loop is CASSRGLAGVLTGELFF. The CDR3 nucleotides read TGTGCCAGCAGCAGGGGACTAGCGGGAGTCCTCACCGGGGAGCTGTTTTTT.

The CDR3 coding sequence is TGTGCCAGCAGTCCAGCGGGAGCTGGCGCGCGTGAGCAGTACTTC. Translated: CASSPAGAGAREQYF. The V gene is TRBV28, the J gene TRBJ2-7; the match to TRBD2 covers 8 bases. This CDR3 comprises 15 residues. The V and J ends lost 5 bases and 7 bases, in that order; junction bases with no gene match: 13. CDR1 MDHEN and CDR2 SYDVKM come from the germline V gene.

The chain employs TRBV6-5 and TRBJ1-6, with 7 positions matching TRBD1. Germline loops: CDR1 MNHEY, CDR2 SVGAGI. V lost 2 bases, J lost 10 bases, and 11 bases stayed unmatched. This CDR3 comprises 16 residues. This CDR3 is CASSYPMAGGVSPLHF. DNA for the CDR3: TGTGCCAGCAGTTACCCCATGGCAGGGGGAGTCTCACCCCTCCACTTT.

The chain couples TRBV4-3 to TRBJ2-1; D unresolved. Germline assignment: CDR1 LGHNA and CDR2 YSLEER. Trimming cost V 0 bases and J 1 base, with 4 bases left between them. The CDR3 runs 14 residues. CDR3 DNA sequence: TGCGCCAGCAGCCAAGACGGGTCCTACAATGAGCAGTTCTTC. As protein: CASSQDGSYNEQFF.

CDR3 region: CASSPPTGNPLGEQYF. For the CDR3, the DNA is TGTGCCAGCAGCCCCCCGACAGGGAATCCCCTCGGCGAGCAGTACTTC. This chain connects TRBV7-2 to TRBJ2-7, with 7 bases aligning to TRBD1. Germline CDR1 and CDR2: SGHTA and FQGNSA. With V trimmed by 5 bases and J by 6 bases, 16 bases remained unmatched. CDR3 length: 16 amino acids. Together with reference TRBV7-2 and TRBJ2-7, the CDR3 gives the full variable domain: GAGVSQSPSNKVTEKGKDVELRCDPISGHTALYWYRQSLGQGLEFLIYFQGNSAPDKSGLPSDRFSAERTGGSVSTLTIQRTQQEDSAVYLCASSPPTGNPLGEQYFGPGTRLTVT.

The chain's CDR3 is CASSPQASYEQYF. Here the CDR3 DNA reads TGTGCCAGCAGCCCTCAGGCCTCCTACGAGCAGTACTTC. V gene TRBV12-3 or TRBV12-4 combines with J gene TRBJ2-7; D unresolved. The CDR3 is made up of 13 amino acids. The germline V and J ends were trimmed by 6 bases and 0 bases, with 9 bases remaining between them.

V usage is TRBV11-2 and J usage is TRBJ2-3; 9 nucleotides line up with TRBD1. The germline V gene has CDR1 SGHAT and CDR2 FQNNGV. Losses at the gene ends were 1 base for V and 1 base for J; bases not matched to a gene: 6. This CDR3 has 17 amino acids. The CDR3 spells CASSLGLRDRGTDTQYF. As DNA, the CDR3 is TGTGCCAGCAGCTTAGGCCTCCGGGACAGGGGCACAGATACGCAGTATTTT.

This chain connects TRBV23-1 to TRBJ2-1; D might be TRBD1 (5 bases). TRBV23-1 is an ORF, with its function uncertain. The germline V and J ends were trimmed by 3 bases and 2 bases, with 8 bases remaining between them. This CDR3 comprises 14 residues. The CDR3 bases are TGCGCCAGCAGTCATCGCAGGGCCTACAATGAGCAGTTCTTC. Its protein product is CASSHRRAYNEQFF.

The chain joins TRBV3-1 (or the pseudogene TRBV3-2) to TRBJ2-1; TRBD2 agrees at 10 bases. J was trimmed by 13 bases and V by 3 bases; bases with no gene match: 6. The CDR3 spans 13 residues. Germline-derived CDR1 and CDR2 are LGHDT and YNNKEL (reference sequence). DNA of the CDR3: TGTGCCAGCAGCCAGCAACTAGCGGGAACTCAGTTCTTC. This codes for CASSQQLAGTQFF.

The CDR3 DNA reads TGTGCCAGCAGTTACTCGGGACTAGCGGGAGTAGGGGGGCCCTACGAGCAGTACTTC. This sequence encodes CASSYSGLAGVGGPYEQYF. The rearrangement links TRBV7-3 to TRBJ2-7; 14 bases are shared with TRBD2. The junction had 15 bases not matched to a gene; V was cut back by 6 bases and J by 2 bases. The CDR3 has 19 amino acids. Germline CDR1 is SGHTA and CDR2 is FQGTGA.

The chain recombines TRBV5-4 with TRBJ1-1; D is unresolved. CDR1 and CDR2 (germline): SGHNT, YYREEE (reference sequence). Trimming took off 10 bases at V and 1 base at J, with 11 bases between the two ends. The CDR3 is 12 residues long. The CDR3 coding sequence is TGTGCCTCAACTTCAGGGAACACTGAAGCTTTCTTT. Protein sequence: CASTSGNTEAFF.

This chain connects TRBV7-8 to TRBJ2-3; 8 bases agree with TRBD1. In germline, CDR1 is SGHVS, CDR2 FQNEAQ. Losses at the gene ends were 3 bases for V and 3 bases for J; bases not matched to a gene: 2. CDR3 size: 14 residues. CDR3 nucleotides: TGTGCCAGCAGCTTTCAGGGGGCTACAGATACGCAGTATTTT. It yields the protein CASSFQGATDTQYF. Based on the CDR3 plus reference TRBV7-8 and TRBJ2-3, the full variable domain is GAGVSQSPRYKVAKRGQDVALRCDPISGHVSLFWYQQALGQGPEFLTYFQNEAQLDKSGLPSDRFFAERPEGSVSTLKIQRTQQEDSAVYLCASSFQGATDTQYFGPGTRLTVL.

This clone appeared a single time. A read error may explain this, as a much larger clone is one base away. This chain uses TRBV29-1 with TRBJ1-1, with a possible D match to TRBD1 (6 bases). V was shortened by 7 bases and J by 1 base, with 10 bases between the two germline ends. This CDR3 is built from 12 residues. Germline CDR1 reads SQVTM; CDR2 reads ANQGSEA. The CDR3 region is CSALQGNTEAFF. The CDR3 nucleotides are TGCAGCGCTCTACAGGGGAACACTGAAGCTTTCTTT.

V is TRBV6-6 and J is TRBJ1-6, with D tentatively TRBD1 (6 bases). Germline CDR1 MNHNY, CDR2 SVGAGI (reference sequence). CDR3 size: 17 residues. The V end lost 5 bases, the J end lost 1 base, and 15 bases lay between the germline ends. The CDR3 region is CASSPGQFQSYNSPLHF. Written as DNA, the CDR3 is TGTGCCAGCAGTCCCGGACAGTTTCAATCCTATAATTCACCCCTCCACTTT.

This clone has only one observation. This CDR3 reads CAISESQGAEAFF. Written as DNA, the CDR3 is TGTGCCATCAGTGAGTCCCAGGGGGCTGAAGCTTTCTTT. The rearrangement joins TRBV10-3 to TRBJ1-1, with TRBD1 identical over 7 bases. The CDR3 covers 13 residues. The V segment lost 0 bases and the J segment 6 bases; nucleotides outside the gene matches: 1. Germline V gene data show CDR1 as ENHRY and CDR2 as SYGVKD.

This clone was counted once. V and J are TRBV10-3 and TRBJ2-1; TRBD2 might be the D (6 bases). Trimming took off 11 bases at V and 9 bases at J, with 23 bases between the two ends. Germline-derived CDR1 and CDR2 are ENHRY and SYGVKD. This CDR3 comprises 14 residues. The CDR3 DNA reads TGTGCCTCAAGAGGTGAGGGCGGAGCGGGTGAGCAGTTCTTC. Its translation: CASRGEGGAGEQFF.

The chain carries TRBV27 and TRBJ2-1; D ambiguous. Trimming took 8 bases from V and 7 from J, leaving 21 bases between them. The CDR3 consists of 15 residues. Germline V CDR1 and CDR2: MNHEY, SMNVEV (reference sequence). The chain's CDR3 is CASYQIPGRANEQFF. CDR3 nucleotides: TGTGCCAGCTATCAAATCCCCGGTCGTGCAAATGAGCAGTTCTTC.

The V call is TRBV4-2, the J call TRBJ1-2; D uncertain. The CDR3 contains 15 residues. Germline CDR1 is LGHNA and CDR2 is YNFKEQ. Trimming left V 0 bases short and J 8 bases short, with 16 bases between. The CDR3 sequence is CASSQEAGAPEGYTF. CDR3 DNA: TGTGCCAGCAGCCAAGAGGCGGGTGCGCCGGAAGGCTACACCTTC.

The chain uses TRBV28 and TRBJ1-5; 9 bases are a match to TRBD1. Trimming took 1 base from V and 5 from J; bases not matched to a gene: 3. In germline, CDR1 is MDHEN, CDR2 SYDVKM. CDR3 size: 15 residues. The CDR3 spells CASSLSGQGHQPQHF. The CDR3 DNA reads as TGTGCCAGCAGTTTATCGGGACAGGGTCATCAGCCCCAGCATTTT.